The T cell receptor beta chain under discussion was sequenced for a study of early T cells in non-severe SARS-CoV-2 infection. Overall study: From unsorted whole blood, bulk RNA was sequenced, and the chains remained unpaired.

Researchers attached unique molecular identifiers to individual cDNA molecules. Each CDR3 protein gets one entry after TCRdb re-called the 5' RACE reads with MiXCR. Among approximately 70,000 distinct CDR3 sequences listed, roughly 12% were seen once. This clonotype was observed a handful of times. Its target is unknown. V dropped 5 bases and J dropped 0; count of bases not matched to a gene: 13. Germline V gene lookup returns CDR1 MNHEY and CDR2 SVGAGI. This CDR3 spans 18 amino acids. Study-level results: VDJdb matching favored anti-spike CD8 responses, missing private and CD4 specificities.

The sequence came from an adult who was a healthcare worker with PCR-confirmed SARS-CoV-2 infection or an uninfected control (not recorded which). The genes are TRBV6-5 and TRBJ1-3; 7 bases map to TRBD1. The sequencing input was whole blood. The CDR3 nucleotides read TGTGCCAGCAGTGGCAGGGGGGGTTTGCTTCCCTCTGGAAACACCATATATTTT. Translated, it gives CASSGRGGLLPSGNTIYF.